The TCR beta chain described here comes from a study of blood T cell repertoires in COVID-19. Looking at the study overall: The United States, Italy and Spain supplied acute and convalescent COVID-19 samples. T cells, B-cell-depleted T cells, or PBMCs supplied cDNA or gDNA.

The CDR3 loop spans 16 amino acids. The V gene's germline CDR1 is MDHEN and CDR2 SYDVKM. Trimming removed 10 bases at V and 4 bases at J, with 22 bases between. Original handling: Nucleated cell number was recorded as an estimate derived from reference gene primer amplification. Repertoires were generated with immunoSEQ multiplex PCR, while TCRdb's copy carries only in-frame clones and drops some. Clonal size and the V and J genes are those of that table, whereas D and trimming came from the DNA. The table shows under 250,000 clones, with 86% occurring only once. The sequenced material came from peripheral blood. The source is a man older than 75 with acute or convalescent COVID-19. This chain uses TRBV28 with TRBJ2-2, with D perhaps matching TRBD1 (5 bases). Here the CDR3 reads CATMGRTQHVTGELFF. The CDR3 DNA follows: TGTGCCACCATGGGAAGGACACAACACGTCACCGGGGAGCTGTTTTTT.